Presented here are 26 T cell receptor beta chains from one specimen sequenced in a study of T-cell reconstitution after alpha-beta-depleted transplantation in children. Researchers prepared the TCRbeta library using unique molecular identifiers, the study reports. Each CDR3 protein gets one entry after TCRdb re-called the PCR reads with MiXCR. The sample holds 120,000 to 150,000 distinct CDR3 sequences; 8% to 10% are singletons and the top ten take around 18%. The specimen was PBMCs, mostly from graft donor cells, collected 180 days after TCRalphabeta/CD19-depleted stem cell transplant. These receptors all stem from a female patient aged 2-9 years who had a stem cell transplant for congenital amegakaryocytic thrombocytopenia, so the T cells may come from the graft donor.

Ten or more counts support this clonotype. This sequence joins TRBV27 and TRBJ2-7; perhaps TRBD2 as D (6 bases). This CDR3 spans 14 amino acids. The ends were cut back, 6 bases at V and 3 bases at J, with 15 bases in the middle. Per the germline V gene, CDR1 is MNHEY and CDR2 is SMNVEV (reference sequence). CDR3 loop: CASSPLDYFYEQYF. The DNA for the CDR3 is TGTGCCAGCAGCCCACTGGACTACTTCTACGAGCAGTACTTC.

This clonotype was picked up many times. The CDR3: CSARQGADGYTF. The CDR3 coding sequence is TGCAGTGCAAGACAGGGGGCGGATGGCTACACCTTC. The chain carries TRBV20-1 and TRBJ1-2; TRBD1 agrees at 10 bases. The CDR3 consists of 12 residues. Germline V CDR1 and CDR2: DFQATT, SNEGSKA (reference sequence). V shed 6 bases and J 6 bases; nucleotides not matched to a gene: 4.

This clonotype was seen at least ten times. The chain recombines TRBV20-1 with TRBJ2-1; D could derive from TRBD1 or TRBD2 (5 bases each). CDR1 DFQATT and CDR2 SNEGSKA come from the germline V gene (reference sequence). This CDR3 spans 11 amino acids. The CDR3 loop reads CSGDAGNEQFF. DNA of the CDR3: TGCAGCGGGGACGCAGGGAATGAGCAGTTCTTC.

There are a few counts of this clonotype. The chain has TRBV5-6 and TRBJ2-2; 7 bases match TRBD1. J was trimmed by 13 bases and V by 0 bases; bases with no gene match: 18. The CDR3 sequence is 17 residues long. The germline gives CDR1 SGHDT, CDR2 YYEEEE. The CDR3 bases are TGTGCCAGCAGCTTGGGGACGAGGGGGCTGAACAAGCCGCGGCTGTTTTTT. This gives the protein CASSLGTRGLNKPRLFF.

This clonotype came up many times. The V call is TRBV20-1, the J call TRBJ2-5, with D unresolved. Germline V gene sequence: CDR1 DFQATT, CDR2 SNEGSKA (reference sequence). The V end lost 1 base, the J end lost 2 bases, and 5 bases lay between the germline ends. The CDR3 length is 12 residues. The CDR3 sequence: CSARGNQETQYF. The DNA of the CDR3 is TGCAGTGCTAGAGGGAATCAAGAGACCCAGTACTTC.

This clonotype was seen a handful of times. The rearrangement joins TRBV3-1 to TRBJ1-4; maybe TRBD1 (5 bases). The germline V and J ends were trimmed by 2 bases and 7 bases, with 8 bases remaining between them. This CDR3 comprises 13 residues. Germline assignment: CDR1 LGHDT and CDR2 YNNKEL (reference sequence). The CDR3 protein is CASSQRTSEKLFF. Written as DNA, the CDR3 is TGTGCCAGCAGCCAAAGGACAAGTGAAAAACTGTTTTTT.

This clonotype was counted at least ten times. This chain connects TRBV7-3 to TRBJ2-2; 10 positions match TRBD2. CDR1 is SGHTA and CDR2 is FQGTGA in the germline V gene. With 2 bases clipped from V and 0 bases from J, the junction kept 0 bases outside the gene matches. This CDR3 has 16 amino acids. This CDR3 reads CASSLLAGANTGELFF. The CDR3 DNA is TGTGCCAGCAGCTTACTAGCGGGGGCGAACACCGGGGAGCTGTTTTTT.

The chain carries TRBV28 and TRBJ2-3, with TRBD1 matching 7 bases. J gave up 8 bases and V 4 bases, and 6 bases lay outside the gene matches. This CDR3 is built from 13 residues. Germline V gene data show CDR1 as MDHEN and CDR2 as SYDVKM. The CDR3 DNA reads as TGTGCCAGCAGTTCCGGGACAGCCACTACGCAGTATTTT. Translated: CASSSGTATTQYF.

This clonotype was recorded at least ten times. The CDR3 spells CASSHFTGNYGYTF. The CDR3 region has the DNA TGTGCCAGCAGTCATTTCACAGGGAACTATGGCTACACCTTC. The chain joins TRBV12-3 or TRBV12-4 to TRBJ1-2, with D possibly being TRBD1 (6 bases). The length of the CDR3 is 14 residues. V dropped 5 bases and J dropped 2 bases, with 12 bases sitting between them.

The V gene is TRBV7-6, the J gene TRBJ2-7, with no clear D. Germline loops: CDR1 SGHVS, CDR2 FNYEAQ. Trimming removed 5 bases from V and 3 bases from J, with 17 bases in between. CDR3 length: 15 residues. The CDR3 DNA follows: TGTGCCAGCAGCCCCAGAATGCGGTCCCGCTACGAGCAGTACTTC. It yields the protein CASSPRMRSRYEQYF.

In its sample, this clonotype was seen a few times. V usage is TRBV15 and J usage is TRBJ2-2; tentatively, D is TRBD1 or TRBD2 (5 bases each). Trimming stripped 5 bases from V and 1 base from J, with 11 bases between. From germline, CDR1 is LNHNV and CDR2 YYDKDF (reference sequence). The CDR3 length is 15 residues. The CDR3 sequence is CATSGGCVNTGELFF. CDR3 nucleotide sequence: TGTGCCACCAGCGGGGGTTGTGTGAACACCGGGGAGCTGTTTTTT.

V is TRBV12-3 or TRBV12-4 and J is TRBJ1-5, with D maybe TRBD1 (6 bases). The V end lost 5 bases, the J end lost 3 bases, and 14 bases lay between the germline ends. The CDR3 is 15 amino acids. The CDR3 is CASSGGSGVNQPQHF. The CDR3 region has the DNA TGTGCCAGCAGTGGGGGCTCGGGGGTCAATCAGCCCCAGCATTTT.

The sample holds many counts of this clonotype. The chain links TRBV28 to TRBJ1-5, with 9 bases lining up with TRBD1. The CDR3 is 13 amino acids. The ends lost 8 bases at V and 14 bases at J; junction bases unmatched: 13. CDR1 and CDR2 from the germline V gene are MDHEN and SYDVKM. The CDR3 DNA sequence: TGTGCCAGCCCTTCCTTAGACCGGGACAGGGAGCATTTT. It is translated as CASPSLDRDREHF.

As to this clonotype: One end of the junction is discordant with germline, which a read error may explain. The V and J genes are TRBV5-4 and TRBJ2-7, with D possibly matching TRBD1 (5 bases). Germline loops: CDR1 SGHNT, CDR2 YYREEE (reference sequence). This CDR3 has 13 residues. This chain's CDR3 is CAISLGQTYEQYF. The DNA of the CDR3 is TGTGCCATCAGCTTGGGGCAGACCTACGAGCAGTACTTC.

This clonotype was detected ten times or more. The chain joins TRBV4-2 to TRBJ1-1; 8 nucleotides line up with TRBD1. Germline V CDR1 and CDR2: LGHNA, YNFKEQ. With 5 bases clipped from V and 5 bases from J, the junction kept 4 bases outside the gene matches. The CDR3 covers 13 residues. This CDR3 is CASSGQGRTEAFF. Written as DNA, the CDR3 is TGTGCCAGCAGCGGACAGGGTCGTACTGAAGCTTTCTTT.

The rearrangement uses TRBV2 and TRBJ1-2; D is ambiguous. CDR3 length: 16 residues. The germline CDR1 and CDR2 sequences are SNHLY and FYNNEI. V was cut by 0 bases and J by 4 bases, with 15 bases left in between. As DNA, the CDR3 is TGTGCCAGCAGTGAAGCGCTTCAAAGGGCAGGCTATGGCTACACCTTC. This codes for CASSEALQRAGYGYTF.

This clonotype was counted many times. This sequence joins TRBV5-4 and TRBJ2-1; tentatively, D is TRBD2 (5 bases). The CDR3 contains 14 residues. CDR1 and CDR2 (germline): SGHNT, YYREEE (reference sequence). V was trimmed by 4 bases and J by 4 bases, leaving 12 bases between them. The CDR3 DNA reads TGTGCCAGCAGCGCGGACTGGATTTACAATGAGCAGTTCTTC. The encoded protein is CASSADWIYNEQFF.

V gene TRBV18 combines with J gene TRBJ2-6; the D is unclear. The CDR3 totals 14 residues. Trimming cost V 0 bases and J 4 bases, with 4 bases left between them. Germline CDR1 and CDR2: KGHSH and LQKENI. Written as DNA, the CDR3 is TGTGCCAGCTCACCACCGAGGGGGGCCAACGTCCTGACTTTC. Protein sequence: CASSPPRGANVLTF.

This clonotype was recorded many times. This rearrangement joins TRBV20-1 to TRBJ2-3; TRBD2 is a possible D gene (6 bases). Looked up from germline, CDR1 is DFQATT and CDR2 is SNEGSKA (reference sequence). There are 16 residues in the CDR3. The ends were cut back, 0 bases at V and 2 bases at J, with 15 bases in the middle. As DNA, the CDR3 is TGCAGTGCTAGAGATGGGAAGGTAGCGGACACAGATACGCAGTATTTT. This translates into CSARDGKVADTDTQYF.

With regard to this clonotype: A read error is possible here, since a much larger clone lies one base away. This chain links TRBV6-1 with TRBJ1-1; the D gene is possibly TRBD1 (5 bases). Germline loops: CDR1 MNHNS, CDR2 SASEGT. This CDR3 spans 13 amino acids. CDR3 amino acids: CAGRHGTVTEAFF. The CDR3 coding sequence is TGTGCCGGCAGGCACGGGACGGTCACTGAAGCTTTCTTT.

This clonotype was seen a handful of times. This CDR3 reads CASSFWTTTTDTQYF. The CDR3 DNA reads as TGTGCCAGCAGCTTTTGGACTACAACCACAGATACGCAGTATTTT. The chain has TRBV7-2 and TRBJ2-3; D is possibly TRBD2 (6 bases). This CDR3 comprises 15 residues. In germline, CDR1 is SGHTA, CDR2 FQGNSA. V lost 3 bases to trimming and J lost 2 bases, with 12 bases between them.

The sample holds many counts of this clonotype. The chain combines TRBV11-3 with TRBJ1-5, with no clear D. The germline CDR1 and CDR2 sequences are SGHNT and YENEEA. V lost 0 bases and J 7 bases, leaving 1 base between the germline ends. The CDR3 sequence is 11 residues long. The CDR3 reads CASSLDQPQHF. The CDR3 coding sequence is TGTGCCAGCAGCTTAGACCAGCCCCAGCATTTT.

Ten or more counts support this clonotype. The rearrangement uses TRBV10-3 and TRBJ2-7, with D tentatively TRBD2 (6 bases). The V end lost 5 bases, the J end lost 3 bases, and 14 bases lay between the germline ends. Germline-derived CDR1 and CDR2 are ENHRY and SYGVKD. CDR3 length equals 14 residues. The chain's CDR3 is CAISMGGRDYEQYF. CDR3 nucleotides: TGTGCCATCAGTATGGGTGGGCGGGACTACGAGCAGTACTTC.

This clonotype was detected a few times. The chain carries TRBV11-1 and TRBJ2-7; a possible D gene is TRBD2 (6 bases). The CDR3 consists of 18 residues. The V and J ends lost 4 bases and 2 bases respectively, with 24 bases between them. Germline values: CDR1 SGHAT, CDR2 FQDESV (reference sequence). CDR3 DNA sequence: TGTGCCAGCAGCTCCGAGGGGTTCTTTGGGACTTCCACCTACGAGCAGTACTTC. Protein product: CASSSEGFFGTSTYEQYF.

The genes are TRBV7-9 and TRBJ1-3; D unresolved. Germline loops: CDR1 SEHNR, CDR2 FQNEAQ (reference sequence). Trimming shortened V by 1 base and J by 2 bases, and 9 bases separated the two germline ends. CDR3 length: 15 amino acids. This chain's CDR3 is CASSLEGSPGNTIYF. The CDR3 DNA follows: TGTGCCAGCAGCTTAGAGGGCAGCCCTGGAAACACCATATATTTT.

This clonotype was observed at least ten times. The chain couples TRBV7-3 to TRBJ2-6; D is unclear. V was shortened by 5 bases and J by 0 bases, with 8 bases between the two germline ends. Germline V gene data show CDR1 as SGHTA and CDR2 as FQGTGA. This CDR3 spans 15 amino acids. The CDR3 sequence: CASSLSSSGANVLTF. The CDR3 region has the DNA TGTGCCAGCAGCCTATCCAGCTCTGGGGCCAACGTCCTGACTTTC.